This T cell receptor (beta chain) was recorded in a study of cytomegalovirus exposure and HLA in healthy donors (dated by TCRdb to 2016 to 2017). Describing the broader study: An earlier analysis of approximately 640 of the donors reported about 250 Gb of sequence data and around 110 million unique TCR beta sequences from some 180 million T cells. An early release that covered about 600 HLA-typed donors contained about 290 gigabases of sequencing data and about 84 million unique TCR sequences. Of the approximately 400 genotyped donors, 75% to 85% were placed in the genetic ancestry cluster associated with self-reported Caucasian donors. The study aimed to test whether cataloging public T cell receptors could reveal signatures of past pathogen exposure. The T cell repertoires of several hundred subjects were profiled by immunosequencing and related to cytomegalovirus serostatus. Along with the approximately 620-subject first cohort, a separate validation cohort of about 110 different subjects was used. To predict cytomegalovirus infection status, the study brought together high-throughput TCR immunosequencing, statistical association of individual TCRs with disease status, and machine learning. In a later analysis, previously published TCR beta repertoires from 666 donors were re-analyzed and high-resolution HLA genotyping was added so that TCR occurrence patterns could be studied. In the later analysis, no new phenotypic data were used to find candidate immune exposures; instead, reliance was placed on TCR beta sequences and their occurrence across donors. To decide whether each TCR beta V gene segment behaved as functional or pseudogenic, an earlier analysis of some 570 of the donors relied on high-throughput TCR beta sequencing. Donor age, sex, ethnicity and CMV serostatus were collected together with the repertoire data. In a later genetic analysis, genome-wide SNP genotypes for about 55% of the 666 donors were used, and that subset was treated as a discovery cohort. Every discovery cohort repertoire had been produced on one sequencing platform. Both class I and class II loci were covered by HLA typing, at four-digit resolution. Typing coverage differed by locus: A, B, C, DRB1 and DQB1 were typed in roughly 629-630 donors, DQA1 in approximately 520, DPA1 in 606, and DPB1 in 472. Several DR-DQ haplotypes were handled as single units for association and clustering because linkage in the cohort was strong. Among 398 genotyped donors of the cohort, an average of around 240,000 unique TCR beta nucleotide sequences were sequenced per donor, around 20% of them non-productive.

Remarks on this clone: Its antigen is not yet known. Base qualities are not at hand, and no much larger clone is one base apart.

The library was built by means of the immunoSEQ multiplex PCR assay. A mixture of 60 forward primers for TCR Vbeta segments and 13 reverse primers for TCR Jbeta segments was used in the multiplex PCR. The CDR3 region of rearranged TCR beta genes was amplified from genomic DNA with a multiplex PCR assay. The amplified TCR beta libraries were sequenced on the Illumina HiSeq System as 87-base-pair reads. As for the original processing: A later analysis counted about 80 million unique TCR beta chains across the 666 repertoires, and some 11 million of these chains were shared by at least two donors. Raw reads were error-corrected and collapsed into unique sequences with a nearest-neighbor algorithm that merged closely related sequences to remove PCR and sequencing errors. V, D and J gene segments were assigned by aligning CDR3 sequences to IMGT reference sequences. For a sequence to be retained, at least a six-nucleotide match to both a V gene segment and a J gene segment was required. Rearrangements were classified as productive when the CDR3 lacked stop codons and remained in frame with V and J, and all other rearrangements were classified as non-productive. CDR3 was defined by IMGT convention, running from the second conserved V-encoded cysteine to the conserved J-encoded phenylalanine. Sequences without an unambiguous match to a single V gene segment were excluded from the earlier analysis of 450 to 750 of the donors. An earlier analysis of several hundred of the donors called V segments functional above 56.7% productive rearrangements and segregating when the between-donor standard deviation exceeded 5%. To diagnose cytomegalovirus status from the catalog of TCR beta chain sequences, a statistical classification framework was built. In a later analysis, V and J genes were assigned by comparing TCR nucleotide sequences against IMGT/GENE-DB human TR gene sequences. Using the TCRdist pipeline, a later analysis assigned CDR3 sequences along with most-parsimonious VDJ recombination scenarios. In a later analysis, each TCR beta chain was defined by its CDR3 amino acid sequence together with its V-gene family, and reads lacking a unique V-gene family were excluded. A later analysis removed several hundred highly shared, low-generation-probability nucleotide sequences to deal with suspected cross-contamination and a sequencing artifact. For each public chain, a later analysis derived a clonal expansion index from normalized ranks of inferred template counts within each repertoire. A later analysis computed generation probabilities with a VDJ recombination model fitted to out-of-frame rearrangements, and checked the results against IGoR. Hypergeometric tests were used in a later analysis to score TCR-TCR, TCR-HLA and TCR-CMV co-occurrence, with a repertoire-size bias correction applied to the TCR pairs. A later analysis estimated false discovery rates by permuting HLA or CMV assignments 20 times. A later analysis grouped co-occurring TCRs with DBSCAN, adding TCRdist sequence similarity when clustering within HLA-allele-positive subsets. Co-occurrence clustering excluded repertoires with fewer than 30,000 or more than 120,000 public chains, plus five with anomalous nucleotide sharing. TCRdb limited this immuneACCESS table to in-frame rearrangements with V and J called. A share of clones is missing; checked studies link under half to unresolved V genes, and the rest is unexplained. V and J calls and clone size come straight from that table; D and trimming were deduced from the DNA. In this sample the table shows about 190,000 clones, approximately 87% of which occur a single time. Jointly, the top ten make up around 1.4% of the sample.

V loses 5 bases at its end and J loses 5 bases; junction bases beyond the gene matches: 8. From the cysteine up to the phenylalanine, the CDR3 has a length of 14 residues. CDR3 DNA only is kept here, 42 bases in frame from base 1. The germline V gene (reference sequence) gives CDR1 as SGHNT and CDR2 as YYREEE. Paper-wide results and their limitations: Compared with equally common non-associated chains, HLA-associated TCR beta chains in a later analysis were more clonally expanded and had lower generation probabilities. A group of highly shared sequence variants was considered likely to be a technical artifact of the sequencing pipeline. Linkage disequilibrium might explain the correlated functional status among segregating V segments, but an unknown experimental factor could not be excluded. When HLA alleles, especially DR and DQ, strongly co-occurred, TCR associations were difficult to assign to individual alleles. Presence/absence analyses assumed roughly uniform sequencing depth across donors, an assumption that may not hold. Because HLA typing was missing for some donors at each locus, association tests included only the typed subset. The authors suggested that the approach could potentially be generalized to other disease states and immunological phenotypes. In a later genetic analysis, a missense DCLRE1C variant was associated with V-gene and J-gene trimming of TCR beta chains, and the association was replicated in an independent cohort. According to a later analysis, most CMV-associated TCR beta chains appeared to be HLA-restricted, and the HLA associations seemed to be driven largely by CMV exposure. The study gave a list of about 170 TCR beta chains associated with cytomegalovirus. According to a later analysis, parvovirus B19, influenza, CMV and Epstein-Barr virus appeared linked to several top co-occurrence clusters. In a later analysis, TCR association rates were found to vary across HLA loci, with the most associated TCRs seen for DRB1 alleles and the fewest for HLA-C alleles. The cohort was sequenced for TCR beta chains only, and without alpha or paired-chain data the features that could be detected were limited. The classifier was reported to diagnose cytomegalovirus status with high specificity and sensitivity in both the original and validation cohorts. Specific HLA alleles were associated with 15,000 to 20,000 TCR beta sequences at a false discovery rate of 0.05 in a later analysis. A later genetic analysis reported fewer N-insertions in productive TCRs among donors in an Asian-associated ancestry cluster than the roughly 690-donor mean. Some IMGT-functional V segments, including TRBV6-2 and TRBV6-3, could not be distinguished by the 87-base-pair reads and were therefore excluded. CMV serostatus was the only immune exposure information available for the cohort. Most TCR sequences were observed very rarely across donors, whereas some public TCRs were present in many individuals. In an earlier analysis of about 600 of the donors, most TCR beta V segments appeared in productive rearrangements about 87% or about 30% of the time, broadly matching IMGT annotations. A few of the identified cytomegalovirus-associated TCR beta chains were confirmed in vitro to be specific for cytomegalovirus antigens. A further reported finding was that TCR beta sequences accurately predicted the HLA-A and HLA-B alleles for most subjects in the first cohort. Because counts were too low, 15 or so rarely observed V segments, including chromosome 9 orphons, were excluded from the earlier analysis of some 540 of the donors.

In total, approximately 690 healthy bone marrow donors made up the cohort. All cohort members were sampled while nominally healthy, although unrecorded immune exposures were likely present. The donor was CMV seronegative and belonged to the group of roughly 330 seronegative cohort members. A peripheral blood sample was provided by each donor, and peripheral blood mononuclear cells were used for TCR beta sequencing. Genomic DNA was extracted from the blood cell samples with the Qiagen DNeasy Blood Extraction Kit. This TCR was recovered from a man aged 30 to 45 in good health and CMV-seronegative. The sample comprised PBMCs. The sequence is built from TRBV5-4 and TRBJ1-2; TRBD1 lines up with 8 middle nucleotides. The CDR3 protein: CASSIGQGRYGYTF. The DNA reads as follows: TGTGCCAGCAGTATTGGACAGGGAAGGTATGGCTACACCTTC.